This T cell receptor (beta chain) emerged from a study of graft-versus-host responses after intestinal transplantation. Study in general: All recipients were transplanted with multivisceral, liver-intestinal, or isolated intestinal grafts. Overall study findings and caveats: Patients with graft-donor T cell macrochimerism had high graft-versus-host to host-versus-graft clonal ratios in allografts. Early HvG declines after transplant were associated with peak circulating GvH clone levels.

Profiled with immunoSEQ multiplex PCR; TCRdb holds only in-frame clones, not every one. This sample yields some 27,000 clones, of which around 94% are seen a single time; less than 0.85% belongs to the top ten. Trimming took off 0 bases at V and 6 bases at J, with 11 bases between the two ends. The germline CDR1 and CDR2 sequences are GTSNPN and SVGIG (reference sequence). The CDR3 totals 13 residues. This clone was observed a single time. What it recognizes is unknown. The sequencing here drew on PBMCs, taken 30 days after intestinal transplant. This chain joins TRBV30 and TRBJ1-2, with D hard to call. The TCR comes from a human patient who received an intestinal transplant, so some T cells may come from the graft donor. The CDR3 protein is CAWSVREGNGYTF. The CDR3 nucleotides read TGTGCCTGGAGTGTACGGGAAGGGAATGGCTACACCTTC.